This T cell receptor beta chain was sequenced for a study of hypomethylating agent response in myelodysplastic syndrome. Generated by immunoSEQ multiplex PCR, the TCRdb table keeps only in-frame clones and is missing some. The sample yields around 5,000 clones, around 81% seen once. The origin of this receptor is a human donor with myelodysplastic syndrome. The source material was bone marrow, sampled before or after starting hypomethylating agent treatment for myelodysplastic syndrome (not recorded which).

DNA of the CDR3: TGTGCCAGCAGCTTAGCAGGACAGGGGAACAATGAGCAGTTCTTC. It translates to CASSLAGQGNNEQFF. The chain employs TRBV7-2 and TRBJ2-1; 9 bases fit TRBD1. With V trimmed by 0 bases and J by 5 bases, 2 bases remained unmatched. The length of the CDR3 is 15 residues. The germline V gene has CDR1 SGHTA and CDR2 FQGNSA.